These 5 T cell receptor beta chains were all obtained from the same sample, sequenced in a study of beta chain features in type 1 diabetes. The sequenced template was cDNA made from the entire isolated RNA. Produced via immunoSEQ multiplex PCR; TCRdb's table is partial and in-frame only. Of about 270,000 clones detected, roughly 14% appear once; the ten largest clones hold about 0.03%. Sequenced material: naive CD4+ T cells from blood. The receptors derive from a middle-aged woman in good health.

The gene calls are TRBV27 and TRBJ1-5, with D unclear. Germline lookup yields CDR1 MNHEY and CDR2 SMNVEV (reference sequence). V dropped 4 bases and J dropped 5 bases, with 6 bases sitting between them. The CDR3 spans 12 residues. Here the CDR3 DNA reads TGTGCCAGCAGTTCCATAGATCAGCCCCAGCATTTT. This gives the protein CASSSIDQPQHF.

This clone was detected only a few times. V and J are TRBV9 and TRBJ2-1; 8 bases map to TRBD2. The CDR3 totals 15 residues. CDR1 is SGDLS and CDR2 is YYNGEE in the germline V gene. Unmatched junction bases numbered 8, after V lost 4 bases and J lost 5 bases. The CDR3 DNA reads TGTGCCAGCAGCTTTACTAGCGGACTTAACAATGAGCAGTTCTTC. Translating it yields CASSFTSGLNNEQFF.

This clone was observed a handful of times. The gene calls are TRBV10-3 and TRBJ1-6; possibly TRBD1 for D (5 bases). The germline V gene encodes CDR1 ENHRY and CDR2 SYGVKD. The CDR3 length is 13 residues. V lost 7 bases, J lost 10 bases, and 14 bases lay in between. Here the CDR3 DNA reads TGTGCCATCAAACAGGTTGAACGGTCACCCCTCCACTTT. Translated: CAIKQVERSPLHF.

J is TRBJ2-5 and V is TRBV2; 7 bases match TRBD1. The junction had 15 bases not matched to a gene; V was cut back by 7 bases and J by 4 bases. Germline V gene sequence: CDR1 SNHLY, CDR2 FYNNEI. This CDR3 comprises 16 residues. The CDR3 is CASTPSDRVLGETQYF. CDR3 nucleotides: TGTGCCAGCACCCCCTCAGACAGGGTCCTGGGAGAGACCCAGTACTTC.

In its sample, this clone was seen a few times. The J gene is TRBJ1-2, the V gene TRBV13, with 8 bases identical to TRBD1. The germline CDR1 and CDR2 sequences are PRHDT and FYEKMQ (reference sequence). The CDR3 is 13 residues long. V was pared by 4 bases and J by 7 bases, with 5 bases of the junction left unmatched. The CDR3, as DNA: TGTGCCAGCAGCTCGGACAGGGAAGTTGGCTACACCTTC. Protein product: CASSSDREVGYTF. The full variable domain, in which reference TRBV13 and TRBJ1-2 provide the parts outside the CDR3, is AAGVIQSPRHLIKEKRETATLKCYPIPRHDTVYWYQQGPGQDPQFLISFYEKMQSDKGSIPDRFSAQQFSDYHSELNMSSLELGDSALYFCASSSDREVGYTFGSGTRLTVV.